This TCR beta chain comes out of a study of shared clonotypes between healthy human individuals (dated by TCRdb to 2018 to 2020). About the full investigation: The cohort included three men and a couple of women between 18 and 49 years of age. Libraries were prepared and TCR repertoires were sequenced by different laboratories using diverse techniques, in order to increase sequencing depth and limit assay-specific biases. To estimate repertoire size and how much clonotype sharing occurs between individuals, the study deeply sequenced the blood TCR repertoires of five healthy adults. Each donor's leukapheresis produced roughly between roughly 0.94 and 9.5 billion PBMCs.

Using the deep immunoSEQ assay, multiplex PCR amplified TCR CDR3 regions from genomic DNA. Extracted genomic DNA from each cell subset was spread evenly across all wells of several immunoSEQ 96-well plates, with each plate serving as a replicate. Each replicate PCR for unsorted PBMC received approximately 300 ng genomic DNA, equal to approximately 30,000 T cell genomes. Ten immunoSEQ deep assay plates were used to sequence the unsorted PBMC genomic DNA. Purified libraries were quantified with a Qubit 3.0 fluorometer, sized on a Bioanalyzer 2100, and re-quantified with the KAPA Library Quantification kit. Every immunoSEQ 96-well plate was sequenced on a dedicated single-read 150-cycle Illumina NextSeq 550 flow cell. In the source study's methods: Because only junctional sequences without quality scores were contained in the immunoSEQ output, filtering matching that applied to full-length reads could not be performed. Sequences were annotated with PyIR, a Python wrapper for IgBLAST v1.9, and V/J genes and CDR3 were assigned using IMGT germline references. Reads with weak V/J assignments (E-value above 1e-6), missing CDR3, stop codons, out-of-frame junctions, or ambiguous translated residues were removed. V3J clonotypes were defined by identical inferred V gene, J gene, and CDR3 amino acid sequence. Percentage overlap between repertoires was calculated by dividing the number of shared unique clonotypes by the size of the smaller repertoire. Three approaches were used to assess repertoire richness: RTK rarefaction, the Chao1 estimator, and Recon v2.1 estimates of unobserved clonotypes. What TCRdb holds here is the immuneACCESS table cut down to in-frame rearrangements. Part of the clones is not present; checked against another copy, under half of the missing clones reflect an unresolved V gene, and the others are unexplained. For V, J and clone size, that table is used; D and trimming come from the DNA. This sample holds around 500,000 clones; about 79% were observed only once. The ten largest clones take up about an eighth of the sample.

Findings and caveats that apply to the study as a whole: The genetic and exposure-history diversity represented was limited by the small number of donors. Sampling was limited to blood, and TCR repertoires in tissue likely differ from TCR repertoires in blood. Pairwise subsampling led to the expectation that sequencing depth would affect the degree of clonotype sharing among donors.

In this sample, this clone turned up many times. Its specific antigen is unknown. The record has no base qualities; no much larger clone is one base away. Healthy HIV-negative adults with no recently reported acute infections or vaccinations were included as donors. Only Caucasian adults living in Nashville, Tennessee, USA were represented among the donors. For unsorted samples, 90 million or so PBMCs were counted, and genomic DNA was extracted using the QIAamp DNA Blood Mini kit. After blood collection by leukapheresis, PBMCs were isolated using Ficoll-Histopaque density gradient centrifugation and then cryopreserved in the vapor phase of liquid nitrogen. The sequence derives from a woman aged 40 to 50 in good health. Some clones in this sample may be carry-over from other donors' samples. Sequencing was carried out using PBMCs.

The CDR3 corresponds to CASSQIRTGYGYTF. The DNA is as follows: TGCGCCAGCAGTCAAATAAGGACCGGCTATGGCTACACCTTC. The receptor chain draws on TRBV4-3 and TRBJ1-2; the D gene assignment is ambiguous. Reading the germline V gene gives CDR1 LGHNA and CDR2 YSLEER. The V and J ends are trimmed by 6 bases and 4 bases, leaving 15 bases between them. The CDR3 has 14 amino acids, counting the end cysteine and phenylalanine. This entry keeps only the CDR3 DNA: 42 bases, framed from base 1.